This passage covers 19 T cell receptor beta chains from one sample sequenced in a study of blood T cell repertoires in COVID-19. The protocol was immunoSEQ multiplex PCR, while the TCRdb copy is restricted to in-frame clones and leaves out a portion. This table has 130,000 to 150,000 clones, roughly nine tenths appearing once. The sequenced material came from peripheral blood. The receptors were sampled from a human donor in a cohort sampled during active COVID-19.

The chain employs TRBV7-6 and TRBJ2-3; 8 bases are shared with TRBD1. The CDR3 is 17 residues long. V lost 3 bases and J lost 3; bases outside the gene matches: 11. Per the germline V gene, CDR1 is SGHVS and CDR2 is FNYEAQ. The CDR3: CASSLYGGQGRTDTQYF. The CDR3 DNA sequence: TGTGCCAGCAGCTTGTATGGTGGACAGGGTCGGACAGATACGCAGTATTTT.

The chain joins TRBV6-6 to TRBJ1-3; D may be TRBD1 (5 bases). The CDR3 has 14 amino acids. Trimming removed 6 bases from V and 0 bases from J, with 9 bases in between. In germline, CDR1 is MNHNY, CDR2 SVGAGI (reference sequence). The CDR3 loop is CASSSGGSGNTIYF. CDR3 nucleotide sequence: TGTGCCAGCAGCTCGGGGGGCTCTGGAAACACCATATATTTT.

V is TRBV29-1 and J is TRBJ1-5; D is unresolved. This CDR3 region has 12 residues. The germline V gene encodes CDR1 SQVTM and CDR2 ANQGSEA. CDR3 region: CSIGSGNQPQHF. The CDR3 region has the DNA TGCAGTATCGGGAGTGGCAATCAGCCCCAGCATTTT.

The chain recombines TRBV9 with TRBJ2-1, with 9 positions matching TRBD2. The germline CDR1 and CDR2 sequences are SGDLS and YYNGEE. The CDR3 has 17 residues. The ends lost 4 bases at V and 2 bases at J; junction bases unmatched: 10. For the CDR3, the DNA is TGTGCCAGCAGCCCAGGGGGATTAGCGGGGGCCTACAATGAGCAGTTCTTC. Residues: CASSPGGLAGAYNEQFF.

The chain carries TRBV5-1 and TRBJ2-2; D is undetermined. V was pared by 0 bases and J by 2 bases, with 8 bases between. The CDR3 consists of 15 residues. The germline gives CDR1 SGHRS, CDR2 YFSETQ. The CDR3 reads CASSLGAVNTGELFF. The CDR3 nucleotides are TGCGCCAGCAGCTTGGGGGCAGTTAACACCGGGGAGCTGTTTTTT.

V is TRBV7-2 and J is TRBJ1-5; D might be TRBD1 (5 bases). This CDR3 contains 15 residues. Trimming stripped 4 bases from V and 1 base from J, with 11 bases between. Germline V gene data show CDR1 as SGHTA and CDR2 as FQGNSA. The CDR3 nucleotides read TGTGCCAGCAGCTGGGGTGGACAAAGCAATCAGCCCCAGCATTTT. It specifies CASSWGGQSNQPQHF.

The V and J genes are TRBV4-3 and TRBJ1-1; TRBD1 aligns across 8 bases. From germline, CDR1 is LGHNA and CDR2 YSLEER. V shed 1 base and J 2 bases; nucleotides not matched to a gene: 6. CDR3 length: 16 residues. CDR3 region: CASSQGADRANTEAFF. CDR3 nucleotides: TGCGCCAGCAGCCAAGGAGCGGACAGGGCTAACACTGAAGCTTTCTTT.

The chain employs TRBV30 and TRBJ2-1; TRBD2 aligns across 8 bases. Looked up from germline, CDR1 is GTSNPN and CDR2 is SVGIG (reference sequence). The CDR3 length is 12 residues. V dropped 4 bases and J dropped 9; count of bases not matched to a gene: 5. The CDR3 bases are TGTGCCTGGATTCGGCTAGCGGGTGAGCAGTTCTTC. Amino acids: CAWIRLAGEQFF. Supplemented by reference TRBV30 and TRBJ2-1, the full variable domain reads SQTIHQWPATLVQPVGSPLSLECTVEGTSNPNLYWYRQAAGRGLQLLFYSVGIGQISSEVPQNLSASRPQDRQFILSSKKLLLSDSGFYLCAWIRLAGEQFFGPGTRLTVL.

The rearrangement joins TRBV9 to TRBJ2-7, with D possibly being TRBD2 (5 bases). The CDR3 extends over 13 amino acids. Trimming pared 3 bases from V and 6 bases from J, leaving 13 bases between. CDR1 SGDLS and CDR2 YYNGEE come from the germline V gene. The chain's CDR3 is CASSAPRGSEQYF. The CDR3 coding sequence is TGTGCCAGCAGCGCCCCCCGGGGTAGCGAGCAGTACTTC.

V and J are TRBV25-1 and TRBJ1-1; TRBD1 aligns across 7 bases. V was clipped by 5 bases and J by 9 bases; unmatched bases: 9. The CDR3 totals 13 residues. The germline CDR1 and CDR2 sequences are MGHDK and SYGVNS. This CDR3 reads CASSNDVTGQAFF. CDR3 DNA: TGTGCCAGCAGTAATGACGTGACAGGGCAAGCTTTCTTT.

The chain employs TRBV19 and TRBJ2-7, with 8 bases that match TRBD1. V shed 7 bases, J shed 7 bases, and the junction held 9 bases outside the gene matches. The germline V gene encodes CDR1 LNHDA and CDR2 SQIVND (reference sequence). CDR3 length: 13 residues. This CDR3 is CASTAGTGTEQYF. For the CDR3, the DNA is TGTGCCAGTACCGCCGGGACAGGCACTGAGCAGTACTTC.

The gene calls are TRBV5-6 and TRBJ1-1, with D hard to call. CDR3 length: 15 residues. Between the trimmed V and J ends, which lost 4 bases and 0 bases, there was a span of 13 bases. Germline CDR1 and CDR2: SGHDT and YYEEEE. The CDR3 spells CASSPETGMNTEAFF. The CDR3 DNA sequence: TGTGCCAGCAGCCCAGAGACGGGGATGAACACTGAAGCTTTCTTT. Full variable domain (rest looked up from reference TRBV5-6 and TRBJ1-1): DAGVTQSPTHLIKTRGQQVTLRCSPKSGHDTVSWYQQALGQGPQFIFQYYEEEERQRGNFPDRFSGHQFPNYSSELNVNALLLGDSALYLCASSPETGMNTEAFFGQGTRLTVV.

This chain links TRBV27 with TRBJ2-5, with 13 bases that match TRBD2. The CDR3 has 16 amino acids. Germline assignment: CDR1 MNHEY and CDR2 SMNVEV (reference sequence). With 5 bases clipped from V and 5 bases from J, the junction kept 8 bases outside the gene matches. CDR3 coding DNA: TGTGCCAGCAGTATAACGGGACTAGCGGGGCAGGAGACCCAGTACTTC. Its protein product is CASSITGLAGQETQYF.

This clone has just one count. The CDR3 sequence: CASSTGGPQPQHF. The DNA for the CDR3 is TGTGCCAGTAGTACAGGGGGCCCTCAGCCCCAGCATTTT. V is TRBV19 and J is TRBJ1-5; 8 bases agree with TRBD1. V trimming: 4 bases; J trimming: 6 bases; junction bases outside the gene matches: 2. Germline-derived CDR1 and CDR2 are LNHDA and SQIVND (reference sequence). The CDR3 is made up of 13 amino acids.

V is TRBV6-2 or TRBV6-3 and J is TRBJ2-3, with TRBD2 matching 8 bases. Germline values: CDR1 MNHEY, CDR2 SVGEGT. The CDR3 length is 14 residues. V was pared by 4 bases and J by 3 bases, with 3 bases of the junction left unmatched. CDR3 in DNA: TGTGCCAGCAGTTTCGGACTAGCAACAGATACGCAGTATTTT. It encodes CASSFGLATDTQYF.

The chain has TRBV7-3 and TRBJ1-2; tentatively, D is TRBD1 (6 bases). The V and J ends lost 5 bases and 4 bases respectively, with 8 bases between them. The CDR3 totals 12 residues. Germline V gene data show CDR1 as SGHTA and CDR2 as FQGTGA. This chain's CDR3 is CASSLRGYGYTF. The DNA of the CDR3 is TGTGCCAGCAGCCTCAGGGGCTATGGCTACACCTTC.

The chain has TRBV4-2 and TRBJ2-7; 7 positions agree with TRBD2. Germline values: CDR1 LGHNA, CDR2 YNFKEQ. The CDR3 has 16 residues. After removal of 2 bases from V and 0 bases from J, the junction contained 7 bases not matched to a gene. CDR3 sequence reads: CASSQFLAESSYEQYF. The CDR3 DNA follows: TGTGCCAGCAGCCAATTTCTAGCGGAGAGCTCCTACGAGCAGTACTTC.

The chain uses TRBV12-3 or TRBV12-4 and TRBJ1-1; the match to TRBD1 covers 9 bases. The V segment lost 6 bases and the J segment 2 bases; nucleotides outside the gene matches: 1. The CDR3 extends over 13 amino acids. CDR3 residues: CASRGQGNTEAFF. CDR3 in DNA: TGTGCCAGCAGGGGACAGGGAAACACTGAAGCTTTCTTT.

The gene calls are TRBV4-2 and TRBJ2-5; the match to TRBD2 covers 8 bases. Germline assignment: CDR1 LGHNA and CDR2 YNFKEQ. This CDR3 comprises 16 residues. J lost 2 bases, V lost 1 base, and 6 bases had no gene match. CDR3 in DNA: TGTGCCAGCAGCCAAGGGACAGCGGGGGTTCAAGAGACCCAGTACTTC. It is translated as CASSQGTAGVQETQYF.